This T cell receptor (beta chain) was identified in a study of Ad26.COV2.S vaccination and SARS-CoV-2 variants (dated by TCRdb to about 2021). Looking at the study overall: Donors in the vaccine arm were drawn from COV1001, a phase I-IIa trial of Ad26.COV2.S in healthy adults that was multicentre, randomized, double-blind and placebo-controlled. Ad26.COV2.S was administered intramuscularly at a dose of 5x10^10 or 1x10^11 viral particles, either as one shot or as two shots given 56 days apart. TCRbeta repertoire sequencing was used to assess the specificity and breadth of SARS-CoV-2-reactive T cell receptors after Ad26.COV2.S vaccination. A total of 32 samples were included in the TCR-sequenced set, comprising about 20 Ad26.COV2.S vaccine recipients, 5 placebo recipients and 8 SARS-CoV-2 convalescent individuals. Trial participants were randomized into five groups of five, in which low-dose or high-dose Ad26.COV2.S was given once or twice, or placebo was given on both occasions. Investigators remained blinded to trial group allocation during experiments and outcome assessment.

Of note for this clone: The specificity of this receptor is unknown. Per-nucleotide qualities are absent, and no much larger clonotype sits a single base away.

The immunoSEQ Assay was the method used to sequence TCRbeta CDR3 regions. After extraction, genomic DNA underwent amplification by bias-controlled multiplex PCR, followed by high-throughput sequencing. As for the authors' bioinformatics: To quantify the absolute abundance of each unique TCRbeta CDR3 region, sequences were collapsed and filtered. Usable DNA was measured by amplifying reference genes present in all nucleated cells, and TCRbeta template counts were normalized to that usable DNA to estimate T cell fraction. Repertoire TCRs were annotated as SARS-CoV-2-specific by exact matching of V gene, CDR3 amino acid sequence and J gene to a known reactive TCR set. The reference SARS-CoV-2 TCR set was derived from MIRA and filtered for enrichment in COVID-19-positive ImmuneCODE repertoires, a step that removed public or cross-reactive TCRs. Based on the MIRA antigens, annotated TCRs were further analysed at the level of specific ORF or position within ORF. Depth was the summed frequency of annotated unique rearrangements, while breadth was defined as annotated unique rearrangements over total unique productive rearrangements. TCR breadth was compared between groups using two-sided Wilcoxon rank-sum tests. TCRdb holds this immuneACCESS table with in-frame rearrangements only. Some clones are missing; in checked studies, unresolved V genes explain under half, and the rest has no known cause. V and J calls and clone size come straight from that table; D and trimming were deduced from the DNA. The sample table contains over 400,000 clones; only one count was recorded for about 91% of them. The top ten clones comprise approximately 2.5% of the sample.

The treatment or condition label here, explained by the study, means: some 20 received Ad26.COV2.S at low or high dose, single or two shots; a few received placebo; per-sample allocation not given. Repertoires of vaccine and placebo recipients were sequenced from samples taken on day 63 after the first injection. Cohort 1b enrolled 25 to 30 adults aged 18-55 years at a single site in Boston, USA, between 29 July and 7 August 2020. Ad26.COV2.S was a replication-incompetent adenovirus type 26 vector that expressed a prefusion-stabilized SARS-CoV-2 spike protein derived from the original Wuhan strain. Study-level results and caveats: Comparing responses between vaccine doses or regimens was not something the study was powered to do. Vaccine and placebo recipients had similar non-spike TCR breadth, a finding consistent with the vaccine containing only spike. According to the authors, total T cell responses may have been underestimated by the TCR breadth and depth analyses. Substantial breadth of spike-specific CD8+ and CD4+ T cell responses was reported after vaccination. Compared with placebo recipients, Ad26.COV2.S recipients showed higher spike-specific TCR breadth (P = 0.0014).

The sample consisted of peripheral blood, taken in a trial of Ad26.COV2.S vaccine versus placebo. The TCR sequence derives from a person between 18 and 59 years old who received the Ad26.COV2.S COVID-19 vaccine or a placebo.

Here is the DNA: TGTGCCAGCAGGCGACAGGGGAACACTGAAGCTTTCTTT. Its product reads: CASRRQGNTEAFF. The V and J segments used are TRBV6-1 and TRBJ1-1, and TRBD1 aligns with 7 junction nucleotides. V has 6 bases trimmed and J has 1 base trimmed; junction bases matching no gene number 2. The CDR3, cysteine through phenylalanine, is 13 amino acids long. The retained sequence is limited to the CDR3, 39 bases, with the frame set at the first base. Per the germline V gene, MNHNS is the CDR1 and SASEGT is the CDR2.